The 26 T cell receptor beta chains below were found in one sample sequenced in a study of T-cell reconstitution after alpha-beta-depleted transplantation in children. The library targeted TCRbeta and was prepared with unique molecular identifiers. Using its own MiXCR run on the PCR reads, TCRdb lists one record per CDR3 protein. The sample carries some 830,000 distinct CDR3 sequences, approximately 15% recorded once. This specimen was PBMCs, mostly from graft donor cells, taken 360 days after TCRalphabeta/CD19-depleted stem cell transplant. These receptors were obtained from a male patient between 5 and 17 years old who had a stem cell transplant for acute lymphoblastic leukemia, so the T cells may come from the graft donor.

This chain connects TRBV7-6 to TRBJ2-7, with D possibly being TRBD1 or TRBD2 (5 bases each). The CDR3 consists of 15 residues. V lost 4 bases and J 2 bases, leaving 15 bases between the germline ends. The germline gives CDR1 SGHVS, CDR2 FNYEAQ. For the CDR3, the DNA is TGTGCCAGCAGCTCGTCCCGGGACCAAGCCTACGAGCAGTACTTC. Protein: CASSSSRDQAYEQYF.

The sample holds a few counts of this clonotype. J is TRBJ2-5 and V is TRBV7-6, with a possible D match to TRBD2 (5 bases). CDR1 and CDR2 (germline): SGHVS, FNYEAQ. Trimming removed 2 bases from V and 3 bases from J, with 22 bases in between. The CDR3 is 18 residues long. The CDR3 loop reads CASSLKGAHRYPKETQYF. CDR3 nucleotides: TGTGCCAGCAGCTTAAAGGGAGCTCATCGTTACCCGAAAGAGACCCAGTACTTC.

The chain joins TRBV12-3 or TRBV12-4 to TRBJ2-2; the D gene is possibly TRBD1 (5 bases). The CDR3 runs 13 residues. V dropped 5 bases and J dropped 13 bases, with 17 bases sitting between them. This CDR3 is CASSTDSVRALFF. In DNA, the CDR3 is TGTGCCAGCAGTACTGACAGCGTTCGGGCGCTGTTTTTT.

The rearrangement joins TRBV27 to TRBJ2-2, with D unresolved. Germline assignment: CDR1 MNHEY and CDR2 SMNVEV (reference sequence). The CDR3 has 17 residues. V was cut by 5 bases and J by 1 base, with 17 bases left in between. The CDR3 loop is CASSVLSFPMNTGELFF. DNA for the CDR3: TGTGCCAGCAGTGTGTTGTCCTTCCCCATGAACACCGGGGAGCTGTTTTTT.

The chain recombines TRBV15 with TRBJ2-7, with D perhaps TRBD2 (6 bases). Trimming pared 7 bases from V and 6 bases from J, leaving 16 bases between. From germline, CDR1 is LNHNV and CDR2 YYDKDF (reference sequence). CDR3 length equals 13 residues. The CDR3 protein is CATTPAGLGEQYF. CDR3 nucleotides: TGTGCCACCACGCCCGCGGGGCTGGGCGAGCAGTACTTC.

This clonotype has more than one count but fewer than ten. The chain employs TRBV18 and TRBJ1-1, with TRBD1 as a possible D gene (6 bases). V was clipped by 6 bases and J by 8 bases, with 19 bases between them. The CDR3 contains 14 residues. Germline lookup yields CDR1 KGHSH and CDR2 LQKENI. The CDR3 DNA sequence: TGTGCCAGCTCGCCAATCAGGGGTCAGGTCGAAGCTTTCTTT. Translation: CASSPIRGQVEAFF.

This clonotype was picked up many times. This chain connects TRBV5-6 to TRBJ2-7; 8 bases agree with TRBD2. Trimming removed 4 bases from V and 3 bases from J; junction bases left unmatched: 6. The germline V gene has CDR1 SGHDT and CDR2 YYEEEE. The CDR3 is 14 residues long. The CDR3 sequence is CASSPLAGVYEQYF. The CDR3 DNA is TGTGCCAGCAGCCCCCTAGCGGGTGTCTACGAGCAGTACTTC.

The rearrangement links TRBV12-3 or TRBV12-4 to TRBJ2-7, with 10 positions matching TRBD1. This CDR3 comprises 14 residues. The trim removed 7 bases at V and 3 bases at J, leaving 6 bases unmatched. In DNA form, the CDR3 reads TGTGCCAGCACCTCCCGGGACAGGGGCTACGAGCAGTACTTC. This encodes CASTSRDRGYEQYF.

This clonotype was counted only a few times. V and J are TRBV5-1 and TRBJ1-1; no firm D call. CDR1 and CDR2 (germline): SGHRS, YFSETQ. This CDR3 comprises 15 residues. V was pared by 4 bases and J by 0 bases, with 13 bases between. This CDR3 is CASSGEALMNTEAFF. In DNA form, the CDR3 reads TGCGCCAGCAGCGGAGAAGCGCTAATGAACACTGAAGCTTTCTTT.

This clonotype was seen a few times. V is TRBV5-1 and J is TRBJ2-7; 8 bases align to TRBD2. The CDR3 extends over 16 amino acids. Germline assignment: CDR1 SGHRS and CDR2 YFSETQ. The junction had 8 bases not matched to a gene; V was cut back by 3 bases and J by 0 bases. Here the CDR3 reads CASSSAISGVSYEQYF. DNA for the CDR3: TGCGCCAGCAGCTCCGCTATTAGCGGGGTCTCCTACGAGCAGTACTTC.

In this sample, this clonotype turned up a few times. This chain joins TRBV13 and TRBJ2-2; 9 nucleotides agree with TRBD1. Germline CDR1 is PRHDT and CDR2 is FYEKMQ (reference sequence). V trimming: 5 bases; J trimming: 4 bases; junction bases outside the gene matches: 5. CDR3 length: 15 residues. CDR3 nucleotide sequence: TGTGCCAGCAGCCCAGGGACAGGGTCCACCGGGGAGCTGTTTTTT. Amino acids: CASSPGTGSTGELFF.

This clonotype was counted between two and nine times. The CDR3 DNA is TGCAGTGCTAGAAAGGGAGGGATGCAGTTCTTC. It specifies CSARKGGMQFF. The chain recombines TRBV20-1 with TRBJ2-1, with TRBD2 identical over 7 bases. The CDR3 consists of 11 residues. Germline V lookup: CDR1 DFQATT, CDR2 SNEGSKA (reference sequence). After removal of 2 bases from V and 12 bases from J, the junction contained 4 bases not matched to a gene.

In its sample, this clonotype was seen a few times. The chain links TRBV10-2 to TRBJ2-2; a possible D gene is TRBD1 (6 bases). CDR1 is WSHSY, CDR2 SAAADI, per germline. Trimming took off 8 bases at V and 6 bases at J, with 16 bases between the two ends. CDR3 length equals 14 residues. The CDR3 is CASRSSRGSGELFF. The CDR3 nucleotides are TGCGCCAGCCGGTCATCCAGGGGTTCCGGGGAGCTGTTTTTT.

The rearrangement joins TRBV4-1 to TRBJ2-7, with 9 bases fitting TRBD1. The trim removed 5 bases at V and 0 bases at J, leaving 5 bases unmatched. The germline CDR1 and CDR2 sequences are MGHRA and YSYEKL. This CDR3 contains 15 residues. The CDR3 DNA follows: TGCGCCAGCAGCGCGATGGGACAGGGCTCCTACGAGCAGTACTTC. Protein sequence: CASSAMGQGSYEQYF.

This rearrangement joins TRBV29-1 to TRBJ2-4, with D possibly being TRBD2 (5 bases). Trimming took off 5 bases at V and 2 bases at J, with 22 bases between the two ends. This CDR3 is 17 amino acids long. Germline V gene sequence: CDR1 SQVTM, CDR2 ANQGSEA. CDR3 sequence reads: CSVSQAPGIRTKNIQYF. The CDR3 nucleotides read TGCAGCGTTTCCCAGGCCCCCGGGATCAGAACCAAAAACATTCAGTACTTC.

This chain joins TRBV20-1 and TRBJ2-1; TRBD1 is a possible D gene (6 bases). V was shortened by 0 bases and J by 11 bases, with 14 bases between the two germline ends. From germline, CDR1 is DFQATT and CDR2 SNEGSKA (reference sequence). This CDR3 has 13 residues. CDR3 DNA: TGCAGTGCTAGAGACGGTCTAGGGGGACAGCAGTTCTTC. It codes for CSARDGLGGQQFF.

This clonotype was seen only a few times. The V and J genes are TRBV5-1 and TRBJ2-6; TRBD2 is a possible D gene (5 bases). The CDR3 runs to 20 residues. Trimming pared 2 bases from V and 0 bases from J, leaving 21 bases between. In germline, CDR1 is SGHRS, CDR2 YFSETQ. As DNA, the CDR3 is TGCGCCAGCAGCTTACCACGCTCCTTAGGAGGTCTCTCTGGGGCCAACGTCCTGACTTTC. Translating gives CASSLPRSLGGLSGANVLTF.

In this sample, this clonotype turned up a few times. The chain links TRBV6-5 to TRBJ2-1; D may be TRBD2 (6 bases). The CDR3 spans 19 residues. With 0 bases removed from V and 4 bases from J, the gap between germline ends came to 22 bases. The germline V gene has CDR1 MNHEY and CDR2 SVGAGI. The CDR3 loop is CASSYSGGFGVFTYNEQFF. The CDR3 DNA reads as TGTGCCAGCAGTTACTCGGGGGGATTTGGGGTTTTCACGTACAATGAGCAGTTCTTC.

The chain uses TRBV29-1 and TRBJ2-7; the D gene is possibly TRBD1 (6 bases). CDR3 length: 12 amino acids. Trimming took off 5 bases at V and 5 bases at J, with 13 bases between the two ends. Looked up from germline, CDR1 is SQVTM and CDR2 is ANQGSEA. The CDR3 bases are TGCAGCGTTCCACAGGGTAACGACGAGCAGTACTTC. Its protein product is CSVPQGNDEQYF.

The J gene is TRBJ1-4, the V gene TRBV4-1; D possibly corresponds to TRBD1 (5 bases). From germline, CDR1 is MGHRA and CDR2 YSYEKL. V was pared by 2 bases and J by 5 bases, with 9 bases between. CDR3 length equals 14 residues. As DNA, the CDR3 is TGCGCCAGCAGCCAACAGGGATGGAATGAAAAACTGTTTTTT. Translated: CASSQQGWNEKLFF.

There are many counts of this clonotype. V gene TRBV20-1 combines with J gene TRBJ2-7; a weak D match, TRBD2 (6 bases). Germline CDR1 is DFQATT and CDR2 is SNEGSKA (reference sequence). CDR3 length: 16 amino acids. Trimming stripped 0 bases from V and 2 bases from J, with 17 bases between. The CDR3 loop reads CSARDRLADLTYEQYF. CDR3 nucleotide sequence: TGCAGTGCTAGAGATCGCTTAGCGGACTTAACCTACGAGCAGTACTTC.

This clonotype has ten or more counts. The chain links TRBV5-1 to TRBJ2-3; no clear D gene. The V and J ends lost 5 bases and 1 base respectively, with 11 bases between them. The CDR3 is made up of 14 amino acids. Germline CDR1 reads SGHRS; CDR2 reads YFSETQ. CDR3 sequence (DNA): TGCGCCAGCAGAAGGGTATCCGGCACAGATACGCAGTATTTT. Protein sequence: CASRRVSGTDTQYF.

The DNA for the CDR3 is TGTGCCAGCAGCTTCTCTAGCGGGAGGACCACAGATACGCAGTATTTT. Amino acid sequence: CASSFSSGRTTDTQYF. J is TRBJ2-3 and V is TRBV7-6; TRBD2 matches at 11 bases. Germline lookup yields CDR1 SGHVS and CDR2 FNYEAQ. This CDR3 is 16 amino acids long. The V gene end was trimmed by 3 bases and the J gene end by 2 bases; junction bases not matched to a gene: 4.

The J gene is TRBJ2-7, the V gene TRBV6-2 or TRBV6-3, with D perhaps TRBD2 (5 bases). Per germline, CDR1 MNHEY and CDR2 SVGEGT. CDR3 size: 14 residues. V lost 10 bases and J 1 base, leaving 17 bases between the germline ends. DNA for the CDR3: TGTGCCATCGAACGTAACCGAGGGTCCTACGAGCAGTACTTC. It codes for CAIERNRGSYEQYF.

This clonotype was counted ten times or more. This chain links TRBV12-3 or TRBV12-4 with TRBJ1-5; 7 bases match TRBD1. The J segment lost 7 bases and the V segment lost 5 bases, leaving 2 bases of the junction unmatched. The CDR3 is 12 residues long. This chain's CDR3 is CASSRQGQPQHF. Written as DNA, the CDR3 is TGTGCCAGCAGTCGACAGGGCCAGCCCCAGCATTTT.

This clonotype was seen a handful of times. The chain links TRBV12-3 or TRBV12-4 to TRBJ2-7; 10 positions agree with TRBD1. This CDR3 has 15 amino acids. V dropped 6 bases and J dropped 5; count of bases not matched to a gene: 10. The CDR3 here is CASSIPGTGDNEQYF. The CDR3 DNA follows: TGTGCCAGCAGCATCCCCGGGACAGGGGACAACGAGCAGTACTTC.